This entry features one TCR beta chain sequence. The data are from a study of blood T cell repertoires in COVID-19. Overall study context: Samples came from the United States, Italy and Spain, spanning acute and convalescent COVID-19. In each case, the material was cDNA or gDNA derived from T cells, B-cell-depleted T cells, or PBMCs.

Study processing details: Nucleated cell number was recorded as an estimate derived from reference gene primer amplification. Only in-frame clones appear in the TCRdb table, and some are missing; sequencing was by immunoSEQ multiplex PCR. The V and J calls and the clone size are those of that table, but D and trimming were determined from the DNA. Of 200,000 to 250,000 clones detected, about 90% appear once; the ten largest clones hold roughly 0.79%. CDR3 size: 11 residues. The ends were cut back, 4 bases at V and 8 bases at J, with 8 bases in the middle. Per the germline V gene, CDR1 is MNHEY and CDR2 is SVGAGI. Followed over time, Seattle patients had been enrolled while infection was active.

Sequenced sample: peripheral blood. The chain is built from TRBV6-5 and TRBJ1-1; D gene uncertain. This TCR derives from a man aged 25-45 years with COVID-19, enrolled during active disease. Written as DNA, the CDR3 is TGTGCCAGCAGTTGGGCTTTCGAAGCTTTCTTT. Encoded protein: CASSWAFEAFF.